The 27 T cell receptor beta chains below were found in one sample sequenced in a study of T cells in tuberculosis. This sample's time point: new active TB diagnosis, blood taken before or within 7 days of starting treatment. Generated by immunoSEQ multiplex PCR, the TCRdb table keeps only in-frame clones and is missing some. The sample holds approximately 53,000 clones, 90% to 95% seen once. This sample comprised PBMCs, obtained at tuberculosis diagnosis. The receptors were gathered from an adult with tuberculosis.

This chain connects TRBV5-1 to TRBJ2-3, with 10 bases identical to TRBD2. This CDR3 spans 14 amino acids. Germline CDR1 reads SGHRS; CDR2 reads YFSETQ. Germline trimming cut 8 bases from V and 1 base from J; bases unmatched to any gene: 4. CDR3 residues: CASELAGGTDTQYF. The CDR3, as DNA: TGCGCCAGTGAGCTAGCGGGGGGCACAGATACGCAGTATTTT.

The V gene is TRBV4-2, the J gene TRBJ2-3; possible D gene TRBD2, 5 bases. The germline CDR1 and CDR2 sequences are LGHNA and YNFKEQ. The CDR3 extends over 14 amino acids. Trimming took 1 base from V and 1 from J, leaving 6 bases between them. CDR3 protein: CASSQAGGTDTQYF. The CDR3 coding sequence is TGTGCCAGCAGCCAAGCCGGGGGCACAGATACGCAGTATTTT.

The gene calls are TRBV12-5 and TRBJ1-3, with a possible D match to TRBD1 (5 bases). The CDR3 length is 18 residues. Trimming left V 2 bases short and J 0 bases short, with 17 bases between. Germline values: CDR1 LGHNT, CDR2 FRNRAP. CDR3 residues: CASGLWGGILHSGNTIYF. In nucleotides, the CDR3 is TGTGCTAGTGGTTTGTGGGGGGGGATTTTACACTCTGGAAACACCATATATTTT.

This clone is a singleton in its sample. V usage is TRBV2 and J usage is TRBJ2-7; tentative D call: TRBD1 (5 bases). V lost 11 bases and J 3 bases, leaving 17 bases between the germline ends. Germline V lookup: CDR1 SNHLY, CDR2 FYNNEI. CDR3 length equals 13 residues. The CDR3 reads CASGGDSYYEQYF. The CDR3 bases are TGTGCCTCCGGTGGAGACAGTTACTACGAGCAGTACTTC.

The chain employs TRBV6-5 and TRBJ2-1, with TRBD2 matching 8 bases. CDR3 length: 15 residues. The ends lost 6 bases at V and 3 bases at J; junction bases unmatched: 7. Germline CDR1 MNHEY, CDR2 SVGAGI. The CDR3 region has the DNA TGTGCCAGCAGCCCCCGGGAGGGCGACTACAATGAGCAGTTCTTC. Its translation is CASSPREGDYNEQFF.

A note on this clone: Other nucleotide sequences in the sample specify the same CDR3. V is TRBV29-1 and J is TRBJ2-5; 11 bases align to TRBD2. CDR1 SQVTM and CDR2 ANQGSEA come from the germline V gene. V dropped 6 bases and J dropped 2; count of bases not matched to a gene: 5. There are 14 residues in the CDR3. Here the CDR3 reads CSVAGTSGQETQYF. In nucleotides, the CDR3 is TGCAGCGTCGCAGGGACTAGCGGACAAGAGACCCAGTACTTC.

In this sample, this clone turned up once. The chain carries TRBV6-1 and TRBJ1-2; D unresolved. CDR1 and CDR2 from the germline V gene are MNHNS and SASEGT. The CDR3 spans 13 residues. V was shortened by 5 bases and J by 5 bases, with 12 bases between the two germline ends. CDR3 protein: CASSLLGDYGYTF. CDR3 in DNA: TGTGCCAGCAGTCTTCTAGGCGATTATGGCTACACCTTC.

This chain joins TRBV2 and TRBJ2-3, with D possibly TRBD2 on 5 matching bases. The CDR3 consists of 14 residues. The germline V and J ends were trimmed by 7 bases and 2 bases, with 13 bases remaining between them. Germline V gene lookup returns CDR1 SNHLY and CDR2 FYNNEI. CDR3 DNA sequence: TGTGCCAGCATGACGAGGGAGACCACAGATACGCAGTATTTT. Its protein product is CASMTRETTDTQYF. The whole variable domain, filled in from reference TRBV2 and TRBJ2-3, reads EPEVTQTPSHQVTQMGQEVILRCVPISNHLYFYWYRQILGQKVEFLVSFYNNEISEKSEIFDDQFSVERPDGSNFTLKIRSTKLEDSAMYFCASMTRETTDTQYFGPGTRLTVL.

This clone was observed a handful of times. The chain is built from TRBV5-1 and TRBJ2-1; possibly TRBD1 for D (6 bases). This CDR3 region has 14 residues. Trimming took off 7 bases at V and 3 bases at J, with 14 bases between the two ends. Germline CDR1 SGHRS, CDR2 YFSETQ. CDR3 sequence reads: CASEGQGIYNEQFF. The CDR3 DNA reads TGCGCCAGCGAGGGGCAGGGGATCTACAATGAGCAGTTCTTC.

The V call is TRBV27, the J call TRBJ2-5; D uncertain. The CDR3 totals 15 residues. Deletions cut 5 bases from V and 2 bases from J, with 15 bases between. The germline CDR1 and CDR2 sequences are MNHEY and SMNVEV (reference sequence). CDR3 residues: CASSRTKYGQETQYF. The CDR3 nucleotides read TGTGCCAGCAGTCGTACAAAGTACGGGCAAGAGACCCAGTACTTC.

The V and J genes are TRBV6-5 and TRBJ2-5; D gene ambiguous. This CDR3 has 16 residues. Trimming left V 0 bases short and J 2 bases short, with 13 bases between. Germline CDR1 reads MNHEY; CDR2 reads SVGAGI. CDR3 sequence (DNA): TGTGCCAGCAGTTACTCGATGGCCGGGTTTCAAGAGACCCAGTACTTC. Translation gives CASSYSMAGFQETQYF.

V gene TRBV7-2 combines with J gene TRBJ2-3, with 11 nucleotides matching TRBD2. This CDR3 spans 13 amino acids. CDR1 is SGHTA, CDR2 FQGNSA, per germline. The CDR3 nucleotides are TGTGCGGGGGGACTAGCGGCCACAGATACGCAGTATTTT. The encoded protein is CAGGLAATDTQYF.

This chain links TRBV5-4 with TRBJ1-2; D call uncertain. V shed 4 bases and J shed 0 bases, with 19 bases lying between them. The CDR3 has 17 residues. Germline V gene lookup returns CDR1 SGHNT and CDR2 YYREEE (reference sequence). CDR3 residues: CASSPMIGIEANYGYTF. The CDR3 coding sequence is TGTGCCAGCAGCCCCATGATAGGAATAGAGGCTAACTATGGCTACACCTTC.

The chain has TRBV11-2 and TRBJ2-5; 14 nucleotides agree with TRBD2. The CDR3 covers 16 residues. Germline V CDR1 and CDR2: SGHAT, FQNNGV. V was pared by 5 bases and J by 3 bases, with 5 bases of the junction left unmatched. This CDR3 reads CASSRTSGRREETQYF. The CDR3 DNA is TGTGCCAGCAGCCGGACTAGCGGGAGGAGGGAAGAGACCCAGTACTTC.

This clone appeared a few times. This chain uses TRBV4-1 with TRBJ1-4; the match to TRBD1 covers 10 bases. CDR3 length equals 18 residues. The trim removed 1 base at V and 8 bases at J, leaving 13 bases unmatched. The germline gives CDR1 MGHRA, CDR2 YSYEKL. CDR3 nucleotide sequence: TGCGCCAGCAGCCAAGTGGGGGCGAAGGACAGGGGGGAAGAAAAACTGTTTTTT. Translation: CASSQVGAKDRGEEKLFF.

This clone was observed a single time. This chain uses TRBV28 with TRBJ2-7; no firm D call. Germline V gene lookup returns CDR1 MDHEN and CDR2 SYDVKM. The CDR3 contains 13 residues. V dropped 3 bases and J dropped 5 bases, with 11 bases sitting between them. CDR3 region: CASSFQSPNEQYF. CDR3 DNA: TGTGCCAGCAGTTTTCAGTCTCCCAACGAGCAGTACTTC.

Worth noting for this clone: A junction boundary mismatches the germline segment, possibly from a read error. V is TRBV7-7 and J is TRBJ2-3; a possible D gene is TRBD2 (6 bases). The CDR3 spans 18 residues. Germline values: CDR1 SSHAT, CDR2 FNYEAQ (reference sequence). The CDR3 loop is CASSQLASGPGVTDTQYF. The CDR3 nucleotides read TGTGCTAGCAGCCAGCTGGCGAGCGGGCCGGGTGTCACAGATACGCAGTATTTT.

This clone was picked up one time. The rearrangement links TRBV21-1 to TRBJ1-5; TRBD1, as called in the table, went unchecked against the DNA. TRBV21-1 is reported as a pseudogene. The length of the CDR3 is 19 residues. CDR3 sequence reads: CASSLGGGLRDRVNQPQHF. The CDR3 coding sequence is TGTGCCAGCAGCCTGGGAGGCGGCTTAAGGGACAGAGTCAATCAGCCCCAGCATTTT.

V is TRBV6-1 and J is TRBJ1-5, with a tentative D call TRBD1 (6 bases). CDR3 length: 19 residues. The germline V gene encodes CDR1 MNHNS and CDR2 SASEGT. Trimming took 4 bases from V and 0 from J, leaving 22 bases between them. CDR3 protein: CASSVFAPGDLFSNQPQHF. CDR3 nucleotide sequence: TGTGCCAGCAGTGTATTCGCCCCAGGGGACCTTTTTAGCAATCAGCCCCAGCATTTT.

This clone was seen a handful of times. The CDR3 sequence: CASSILGTRTEAFF. Here the CDR3 DNA reads TGTGCCAGTAGTATACTAGGGACACGCACTGAAGCTTTCTTT. The chain employs TRBV19 and TRBJ1-1, with D maybe TRBD1 (6 bases). This CDR3 spans 14 amino acids. V lost 2 bases to trimming and J lost 4 bases, with 11 bases between them. Germline CDR1 and CDR2: LNHDA and SQIVND (reference sequence).

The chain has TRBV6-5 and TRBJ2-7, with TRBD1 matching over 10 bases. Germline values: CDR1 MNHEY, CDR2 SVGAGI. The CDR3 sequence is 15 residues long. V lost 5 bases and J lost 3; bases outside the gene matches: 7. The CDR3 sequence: CASSTPGQGIYEQYF. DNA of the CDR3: TGTGCCAGCAGTACTCCGGGACAGGGGATCTACGAGCAGTACTTC.

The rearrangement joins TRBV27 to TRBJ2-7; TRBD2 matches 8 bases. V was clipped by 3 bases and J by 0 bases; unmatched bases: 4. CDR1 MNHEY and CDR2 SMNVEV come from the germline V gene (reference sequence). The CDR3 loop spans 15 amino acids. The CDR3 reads CASSFRAGASYEQYF. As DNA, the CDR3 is TGTGCCAGCAGTTTTCGAGCGGGAGCCTCCTACGAGCAGTACTTC.

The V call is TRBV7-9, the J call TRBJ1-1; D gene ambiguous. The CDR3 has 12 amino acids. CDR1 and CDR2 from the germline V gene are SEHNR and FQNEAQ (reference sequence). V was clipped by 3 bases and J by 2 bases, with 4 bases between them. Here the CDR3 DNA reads TGTGCCAGCAGCTTCTCCAACACTGAAGCTTTCTTT. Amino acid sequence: CASSFSNTEAFF.

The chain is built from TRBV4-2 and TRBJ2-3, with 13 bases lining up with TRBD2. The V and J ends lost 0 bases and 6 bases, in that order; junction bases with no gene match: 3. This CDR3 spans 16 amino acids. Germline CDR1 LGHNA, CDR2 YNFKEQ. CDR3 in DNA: TGTGCCAGCAGCCAAGATCAGACTAGCGGGAGGGATACGCAGTATTTT. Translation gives CASSQDQTSGRDTQYF.

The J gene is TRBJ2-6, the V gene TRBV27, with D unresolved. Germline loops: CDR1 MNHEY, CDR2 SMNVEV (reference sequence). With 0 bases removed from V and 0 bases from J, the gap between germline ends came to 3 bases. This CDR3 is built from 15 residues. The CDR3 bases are TGTGCCAGCAGTTTATCTCTCTCTGGGGCCAACGTCCTGACTTTC. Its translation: CASSLSLSGANVLTF.

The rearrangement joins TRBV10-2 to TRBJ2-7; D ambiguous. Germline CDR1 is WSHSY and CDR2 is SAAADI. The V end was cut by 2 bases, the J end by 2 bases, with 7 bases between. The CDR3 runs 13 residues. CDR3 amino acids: CASSEVSPYEQYF. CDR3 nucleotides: TGCGCCAGCAGTGAGGTTAGCCCCTACGAGCAGTACTTC.

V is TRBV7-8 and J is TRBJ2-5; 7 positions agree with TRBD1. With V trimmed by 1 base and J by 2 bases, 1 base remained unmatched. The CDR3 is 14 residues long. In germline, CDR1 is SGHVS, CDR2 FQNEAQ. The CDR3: CASSLVRGQETQYF. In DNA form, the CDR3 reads TGTGCCAGCAGCTTAGTCAGGGGGCAAGAGACCCAGTACTTC. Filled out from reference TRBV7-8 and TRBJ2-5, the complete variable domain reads GAGVSQSPRYKVAKRGQDVALRCDPISGHVSLFWYQQALGQGPEFLTYFQNEAQLDKSGLPSDRFFAERPEGSVSTLKIQRTQQEDSAVYLCASSLVRGQETQYFGPGTRLLVL.